Listed here is a single T cell receptor (beta chain). The record originates from a study of blood T cell repertoires in COVID-19. Study overall: Specimens from acute and convalescent COVID-19 originated in the United States, Italy and Spain. PBMCs, B-cell-depleted T cells, or T cells provided the cDNA or gDNA that made up the material.

Authors' methods: Quantification of nucleated cells was approximated via reference gene primer amplification. TCRdb's table, derived via immunoSEQ multiplex PCR, lists solely in-frame clones and lacks some. D and trimming come from the DNA, and the V and J calls and clone size come from that table. The table includes 300,000 or so clones, about 86% detected once. CDR1 is MNHEY and CDR2 is SVGEGT in the germline V gene. The CDR3 is 15 residues long. Trimming took 2 bases from V and 5 from J; bases not matched to a gene: 7. The chain carries TRBV6-2 or TRBV6-3 and TRBJ1-1; TRBD1 matches 8 bases. The TCR was taken from a woman between 50 and 59 years old with acute or convalescent COVID-19. Sequences were obtained from peripheral blood. This CDR3 reads CASSYPPTGATEAFF. CDR3 sequence (DNA): TGTGCCAGCAGTTACCCACCGACAGGGGCAACTGAAGCTTTCTTT.